This T cell receptor (beta chain) was sequenced for a study of tumor-infiltrating lymphocytes in localized non-small cell lung cancer. Turning to the study itself: The cohort mixed smokers and never-smokers, several histologies, and some post-neoadjuvant-chemotherapy samples. From each patient, both tumor and uninvolved lung, non-adjacent to tumor, were sampled.

Study observations and caveats: Compared with uninvolved lung, tumors showed higher T cell infiltration by TCRbeta sequencing.

Per germline, CDR1 SGHRS and CDR2 YFSETQ. Trimming removed 3 bases at V and 5 bases at J, with 9 bases between. The CDR3 is made up of 12 amino acids. Libraries were prepared by immunoSEQ multiplex PCR; TCRdb keeps only in-frame clonotypes and omits some of them. The table lists around 5,300 clones, 66% of them singletons. Of note for this clone: Its antigen is currently unknown.

The sequenced sample consisted of uninvolved lung tissue not adjacent to the tumor. The rearrangement links TRBV5-1 to TRBJ2-7, with TRBD1 as a possible D gene (6 bases). The TCR was taken from a human donor with non-small cell lung cancer. The CDR3 spells CASSSTGHEQYF. Here the CDR3 DNA reads TGCGCCAGCAGCTCAACAGGGCACGAGCAGTACTTC.